Each of the 8 T cell receptor beta chains below was sequenced from the same sample in a study of CD8+ T cells in alopecia areata. Reverse transcription of extracted RNA yielded cDNA, which provided the sequencing template. Measured with immunoSEQ multiplex PCR; TCRdb has only the in-frame clones, and not every one. The record shows about 110,000 clones for this sample, with no singletons present. The sample was lesional skin. The receptors derive from a C3H/HeJ mouse with alopecia areata. MHC haplotype: H2-k.

This clone was recorded many times. The gene names here belong to mouse. Read coverage stops 4 residues before the CDR3 terminus; the germline J gene supplies the remainder. The gene calls are TRBV1 and TRBJ2-3, with 10 nucleotides matching TRBD2. Germline-derived CDR1 and CDR2 are NSQYPW and LRSPGD (reference sequence). This CDR3 is built from 15 residues. The J segment lost 0 bases and the V segment lost 4 bases, leaving 1 base of the junction unmatched. Incomplete CDR3 DNA: TGCACCTGCAGTGAGGACTGGGGGAGTGCAGAA. Translation gives CTCSEDWGSAE. The full CDR3 sequence reads CTCSEDWGSAETLYF. Full variable domain (rest looked up from reference TRBV1 and TRBJ2-3): VTLLEQNPRWRLVPRGQAVNLRCILKNSQYPWMSWYQQDLQKQLQWLFTLRSPGDKEVKSLPGADYLATRVTDTELRLQVANMSQGRTLYCTCSEDWGSAETLYFGSGTRLTVL.

This clone was counted a few times. Gene and germline names: mouse. The CDR3 end is not reached by the read, which stops 4 residues before it; the germline J gene fills it in. The V gene is TRBV19, the J gene TRBJ2-1, with D maybe TRBD2 (7 bases). V lost 4 bases and J lost 6, with 17 bases in between. CDR1 and CDR2 from the germline V gene are FNHDT and SITEND (reference sequence). CDR3 size: 15 residues. This chain's CDR3 is CASSPGGAGVAEQFF. CDR3 DNA, as far as it was read: TGTGCCAGCAGTCCGGGGGGCGCGGGGGTTGCT.

This clone was recorded at least ten times. Gene names and germline refer to mouse. The DNA ends 4 residues before the CDR3 does, and the rest of the CDR3 is filled in from the germline J gene. V usage is TRBV13-3 and J usage is TRBJ2-7; 9 nucleotides align to TRBD2. This CDR3 is built from 14 residues. CDR1 NNHDY and CDR2 SYVADS come from the germline V gene. The V and J ends lost 6 bases and 1 base, in that order; junction bases with no gene match: 5. CDR3 DNA, as far as it was read: TGTGCCAGCACGGACACTGGGGGGTCCTAT. This gives the protein CASTDTGGSY. The complete CDR3 protein is CASTDTGGSYEQYF.

Details on this clone: Genes here carry mouse names. The read ends 4 residues shy of where the CDR3 ends; the end is completed using the germline J gene. This chain links TRBV13-3 with TRBJ2-1; possibly TRBD1 for D (6 bases). There are 16 residues in the CDR3. V shed 5 bases and J shed 0 bases, with 15 bases lying between them. Germline CDR1 and CDR2: NNHDY and SYVADS. The CDR3 DNA, read in part, is TGTGCCAGCAGGGACCCTGACAGGTCTAACTATGCT. It encodes CASRDPDRSNYA. From start to end, the CDR3 is CASRDPDRSNYAEQFF.

Turning to this clone: The protein listed by TCRdb differs at residue 13 from the translated DNA, so the DNA translation is shown. Mouse gene names and germline throughout. The read ends 3 residues shy of where the CDR3 ends; the end is completed using the germline J gene. The V and J genes are TRBV16 and TRBJ1-3; 8 positions match TRBD1. Trimming took 3 bases from V and 4 from J; bases not matched to a gene: 8. The germline V gene has CDR1 SGHSA and CDR2 FRNQAP. The CDR3 is made up of 16 amino acids. This CDR3 is CASSLSGGAGGNTLYF. CDR3 DNA, as far as it was read: TGTGCAAGCAGCTTGTCAGGGGGCGCGGGAGGAAATACG.

This clone occurred many times. Genes and germline are mouse. The DNA ends 4 residues before the CDR3 does, and the rest of the CDR3 is filled in from the germline J gene. J is TRBJ1-1 and V is TRBV31, with 8 bases fitting TRBD1. The CDR3 is made up of 13 amino acids. V lost 0 bases to trimming and J lost 3 bases; unmatched junction nucleotides: 0. The germline V gene has CDR1 GKSSPN and CDR2 SITVG. The CDR3 DNA, read in part, is TGTGCCTGGAGTCTACAGGGGGACACA. This translates into CAWSLQGDT. The full CDR3 protein is CAWSLQGDTEVFF.

This clone occurred many times. Gene names are mouse gene names. From the germline J gene comes the end of the CDR3, since the read stops 4 residues before it. The chain employs TRBV13-3 and TRBJ2-1; a weak D match, TRBD2 (6 bases). The ends were cut back, 1 base at V and 0 bases at J, with 11 bases in the middle. Germline CDR1 reads NNHDY; CDR2 reads SYVADS. The CDR3 contains 16 residues. CDR3: CASSDSGGNNYAEQFF. The part of the CDR3 DNA that was read is TGTGCCAGCAGTGATAGTGGGGGAAATAACTATGCT.

This clone was picked up a small number of times. Gene labels here are mouse ones. The read stops 4 residues short of the end of the CDR3; the missing end is completed from the germline J gene. J is TRBJ2-2 and V is TRBV13-1; 7 nucleotides match TRBD1. Germline loops: CDR1 NSHNY, CDR2 SYGAGN. The ends lost 4 bases at V and 3 bases at J; junction bases unmatched: 3. The CDR3 is made up of 14 amino acids. CDR3 residues: CASSRDSHTGQLYF. The covered CDR3 bases are TGTGCCAGCAGTAGGGACAGCCACACCGGG.